This T cell receptor (beta chain) derives from a study of T cells after somatic rescue of genetic block. The assay was immunoSEQ multiplex PCR, and TCRdb's table has in-frame clones only and misses some. This sample has 110,000 or so clones; approximately 90% occur once, and the top ten carry less than 1.5%. Germline CDR1 reads KGHSY; CDR2 reads FQNENV. Deletions cut 0 bases from V and 4 bases from J, with 10 bases between. The CDR3 has 15 amino acids. This clonotype was obtained from a woman aged 18-29 years. Specimen: peripheral blood mononuclear cells (PBMCs). The gene calls are TRBV16 and TRBJ1-3; possible D gene TRBD1, 6 bases. The CDR3 coding sequence is TGTGCCAGCAGCCAATCCCGGACAGACGGAAACACCATATATTTT. Residues: CASSQSRTDGNTIYF.